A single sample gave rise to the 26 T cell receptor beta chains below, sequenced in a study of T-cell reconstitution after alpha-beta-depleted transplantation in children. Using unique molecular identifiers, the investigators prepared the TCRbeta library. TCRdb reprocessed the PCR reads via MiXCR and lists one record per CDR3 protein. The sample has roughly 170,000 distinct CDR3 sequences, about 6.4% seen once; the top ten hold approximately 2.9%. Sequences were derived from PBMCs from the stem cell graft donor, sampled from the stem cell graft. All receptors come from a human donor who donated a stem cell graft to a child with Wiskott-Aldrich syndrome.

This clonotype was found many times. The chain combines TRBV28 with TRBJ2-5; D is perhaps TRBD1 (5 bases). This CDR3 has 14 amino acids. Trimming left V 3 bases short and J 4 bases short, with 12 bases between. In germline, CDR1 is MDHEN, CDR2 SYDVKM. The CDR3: CASSLNRPRETQYF. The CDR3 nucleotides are TGTGCCAGCAGTTTGAACAGGCCCCGAGAGACCCAGTACTTC.

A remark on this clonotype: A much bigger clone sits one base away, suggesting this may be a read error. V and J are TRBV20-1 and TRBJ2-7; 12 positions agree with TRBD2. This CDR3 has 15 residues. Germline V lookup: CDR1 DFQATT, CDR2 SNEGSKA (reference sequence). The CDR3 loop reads CCATGLAGIGGEQYF. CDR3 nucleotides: TGCTGTGCTACCGGACTAGCGGGGATCGGAGGCGAGCAGTACTTC.

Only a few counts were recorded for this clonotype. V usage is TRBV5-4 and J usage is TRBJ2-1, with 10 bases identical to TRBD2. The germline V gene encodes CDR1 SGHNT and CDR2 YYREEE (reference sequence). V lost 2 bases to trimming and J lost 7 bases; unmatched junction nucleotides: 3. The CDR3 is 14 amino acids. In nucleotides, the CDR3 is TGTGCCAGCAGCTTTGTAGCGGGAGGTAATGAGCAGTTCTTC. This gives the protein CASSFVAGGNEQFF.

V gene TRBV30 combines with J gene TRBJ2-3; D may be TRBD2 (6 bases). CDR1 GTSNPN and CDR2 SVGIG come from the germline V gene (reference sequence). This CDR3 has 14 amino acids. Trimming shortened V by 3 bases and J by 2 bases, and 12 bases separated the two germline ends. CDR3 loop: CAWSVAVLTDTQYF. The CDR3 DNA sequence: TGTGCCTGGAGCGTAGCGGTTCTCACAGATACGCAGTATTTT.

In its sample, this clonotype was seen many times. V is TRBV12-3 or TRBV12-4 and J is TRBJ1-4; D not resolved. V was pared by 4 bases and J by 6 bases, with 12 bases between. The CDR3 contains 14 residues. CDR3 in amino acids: CASSSQAQDEKLFF. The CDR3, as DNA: TGTGCCAGCAGTTCCCAGGCCCAAGATGAAAAACTGTTTTTT.

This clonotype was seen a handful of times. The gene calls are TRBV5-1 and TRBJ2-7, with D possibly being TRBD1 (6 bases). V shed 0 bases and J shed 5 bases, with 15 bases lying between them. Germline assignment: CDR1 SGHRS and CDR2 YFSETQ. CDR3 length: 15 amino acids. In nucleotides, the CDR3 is TGCGCCAGCAGCTTGGGGGCAGGGGTTTCCGACGAGCAGTACTTC. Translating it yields CASSLGAGVSDEQYF.

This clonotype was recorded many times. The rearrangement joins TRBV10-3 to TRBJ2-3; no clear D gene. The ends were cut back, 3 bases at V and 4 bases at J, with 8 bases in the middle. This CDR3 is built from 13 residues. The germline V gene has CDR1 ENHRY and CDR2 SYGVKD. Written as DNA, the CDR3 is TGTGCCATCAGTGACCCTTGGGCAGATACGCAGTATTTT. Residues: CAISDPWADTQYF.

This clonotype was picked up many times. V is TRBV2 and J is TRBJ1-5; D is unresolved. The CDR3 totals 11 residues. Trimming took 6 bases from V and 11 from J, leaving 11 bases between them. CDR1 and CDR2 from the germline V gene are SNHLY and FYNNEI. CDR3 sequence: CASRIEVAQHF. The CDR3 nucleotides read TGTGCCAGCAGGATAGAGGTGGCCCAGCATTTT.

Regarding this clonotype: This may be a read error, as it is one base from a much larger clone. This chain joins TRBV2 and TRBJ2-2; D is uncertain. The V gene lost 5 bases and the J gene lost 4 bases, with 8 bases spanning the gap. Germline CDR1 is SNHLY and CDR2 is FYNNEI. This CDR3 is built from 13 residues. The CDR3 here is CASSFITTGELFF. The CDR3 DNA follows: TGTGCCAGCAGTTTTATAACCACCGGGGAGCTGTTTTTT. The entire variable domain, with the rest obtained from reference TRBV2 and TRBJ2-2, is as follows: EPEVTQTPSHQVTQMGQEVILRCVPISNHLYFYWYRQILGQKVEFLVSFYNNEISEKSEIFDDQFSVERPDGSNFTLKIRSTKLEDSAMYFCASSFITTGELFFGEGSRLTVL.

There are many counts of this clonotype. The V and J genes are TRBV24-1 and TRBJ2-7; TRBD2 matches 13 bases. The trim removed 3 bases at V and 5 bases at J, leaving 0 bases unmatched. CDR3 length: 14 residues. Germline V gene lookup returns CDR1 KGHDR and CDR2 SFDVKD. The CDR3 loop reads CATSDGLAGDEQYF. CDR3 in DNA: TGTGCCACCAGTGATGGACTAGCGGGAGACGAGCAGTACTTC.

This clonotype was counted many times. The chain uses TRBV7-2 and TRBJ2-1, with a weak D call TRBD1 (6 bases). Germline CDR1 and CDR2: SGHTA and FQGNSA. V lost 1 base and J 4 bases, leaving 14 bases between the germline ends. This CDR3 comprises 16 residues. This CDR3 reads CASSLVPGDGYNEQFF. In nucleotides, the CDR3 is TGTGCCAGCAGCTTAGTTCCAGGGGACGGATACAATGAGCAGTTCTTC.

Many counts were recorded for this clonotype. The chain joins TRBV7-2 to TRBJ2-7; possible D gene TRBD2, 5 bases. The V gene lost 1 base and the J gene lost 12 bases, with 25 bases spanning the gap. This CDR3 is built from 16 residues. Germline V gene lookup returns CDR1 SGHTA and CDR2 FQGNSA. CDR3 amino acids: CASSLGSGDYAWSRYF. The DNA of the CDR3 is TGTGCCAGCAGCTTAGGGTCTGGAGACTATGCCTGGAGCAGGTACTTC. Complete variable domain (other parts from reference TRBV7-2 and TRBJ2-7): GAGVSQSPSNKVTEKGKDVELRCDPISGHTALYWYRQSLGQGLEFLIYFQGNSAPDKSGLPSDRFSAERTGGSVSTLTIQRTQQEDSAVYLCASSLGSGDYAWSRYFGPGTRLTVT.

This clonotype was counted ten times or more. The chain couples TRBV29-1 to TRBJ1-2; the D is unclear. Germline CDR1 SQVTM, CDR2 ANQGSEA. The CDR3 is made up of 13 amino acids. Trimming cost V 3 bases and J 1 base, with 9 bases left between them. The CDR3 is CSVEKQLNYGYTF. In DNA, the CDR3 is TGCAGCGTTGAGAAACAGCTTAACTATGGCTACACCTTC.

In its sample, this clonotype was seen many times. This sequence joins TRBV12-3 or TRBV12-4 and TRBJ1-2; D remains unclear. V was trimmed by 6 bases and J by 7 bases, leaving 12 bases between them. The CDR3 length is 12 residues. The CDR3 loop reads CASSLPGRGYTF. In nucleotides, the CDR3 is TGTGCCAGCAGCCTACCCGGACGTGGCTACACCTTC.

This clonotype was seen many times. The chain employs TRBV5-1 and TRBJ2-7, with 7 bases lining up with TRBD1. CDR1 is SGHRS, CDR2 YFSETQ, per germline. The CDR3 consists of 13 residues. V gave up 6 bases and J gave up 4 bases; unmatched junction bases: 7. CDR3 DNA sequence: TGCGCCAGCACCGGGACAGACCTGTACGAGCAGTACTTC. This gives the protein CASTGTDLYEQYF.

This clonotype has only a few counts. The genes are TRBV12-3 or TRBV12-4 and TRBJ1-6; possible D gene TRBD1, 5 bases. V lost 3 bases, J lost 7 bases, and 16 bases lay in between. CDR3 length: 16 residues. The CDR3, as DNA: TGTGCCAGCAGTTTGAATATGGCAGGGCCAAATTCACCCCTCCACTTT. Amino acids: CASSLNMAGPNSPLHF.

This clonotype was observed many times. The CDR3 region is CAISDRGRRYNEQFF. The DNA of the CDR3 is TGTGCCATCAGTGACAGAGGGAGGCGGTACAATGAGCAGTTCTTC. The rearrangement links TRBV10-3 to TRBJ2-1; D is perhaps TRBD2 (6 bases). The CDR3 covers 15 residues. The V gene lost 3 bases and the J gene lost 4 bases, with 13 bases spanning the gap. From germline, CDR1 is ENHRY and CDR2 SYGVKD.

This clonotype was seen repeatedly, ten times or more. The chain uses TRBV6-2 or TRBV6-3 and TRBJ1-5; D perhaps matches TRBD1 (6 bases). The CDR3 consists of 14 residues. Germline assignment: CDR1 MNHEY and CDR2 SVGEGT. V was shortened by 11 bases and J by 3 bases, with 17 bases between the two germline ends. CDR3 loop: CASSRDTSNQPQHF. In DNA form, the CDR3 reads TGTGCCTCATCCCGGGACACCTCCAATCAGCCCCAGCATTTT.

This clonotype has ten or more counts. This CDR3 is CASSHRAAGAKYEQYF. The CDR3 coding sequence is TGTGCCAGCAGTCATAGGGCTGCGGGAGCAAAGTACGAGCAGTACTTC. This chain connects TRBV11-2 to TRBJ2-7, with 7 bases fitting TRBD2. Germline CDR1 is SGHAT and CDR2 is FQNNGV. The CDR3 has 16 residues. With 6 bases clipped from V and 4 bases from J, the junction kept 15 bases outside the gene matches.

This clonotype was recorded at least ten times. The CDR3 DNA is TGTGCCACCAGTGACAATGGGGGGGGCTCCTACAATGAGCAGTTCTTC. It yields the protein CATSDNGGGSYNEQFF. The V gene is TRBV24-1, the J gene TRBJ2-1; 7 bases are a match to TRBD2. V was clipped by 4 bases and J by 0 bases; unmatched bases: 5. The germline V gene has CDR1 KGHDR and CDR2 SFDVKD. The CDR3 consists of 16 residues.

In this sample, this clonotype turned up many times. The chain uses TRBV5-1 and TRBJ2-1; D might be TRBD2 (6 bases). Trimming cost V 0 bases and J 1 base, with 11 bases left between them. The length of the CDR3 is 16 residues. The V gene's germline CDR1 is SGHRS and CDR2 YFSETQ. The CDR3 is CASSLGDLISYNEQFF. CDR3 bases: TGCGCCAGCAGCTTGGGGGACTTGATATCCTACAATGAGCAGTTCTTC.

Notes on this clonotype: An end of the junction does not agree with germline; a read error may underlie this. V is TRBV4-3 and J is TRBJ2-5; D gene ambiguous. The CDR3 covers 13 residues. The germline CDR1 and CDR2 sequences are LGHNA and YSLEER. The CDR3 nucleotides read TGCGCCAGCAGGCAAGACTTTCCCGCAACCCAGTACTTC. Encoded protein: CASRQDFPATQYF.

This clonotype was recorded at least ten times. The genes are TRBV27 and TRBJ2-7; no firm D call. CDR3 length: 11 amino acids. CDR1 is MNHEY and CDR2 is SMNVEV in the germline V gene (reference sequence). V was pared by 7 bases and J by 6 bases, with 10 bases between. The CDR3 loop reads CASTFNREQYF. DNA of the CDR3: TGTGCCAGCACTTTTAATCGCGAGCAGTACTTC.

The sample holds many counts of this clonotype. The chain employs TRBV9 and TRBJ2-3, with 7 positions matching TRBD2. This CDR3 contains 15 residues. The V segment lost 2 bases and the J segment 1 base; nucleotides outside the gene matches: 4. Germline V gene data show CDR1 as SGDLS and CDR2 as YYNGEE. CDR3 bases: TGTGCCAGCAGCGTGGAGGGGAGGGGCACAGATACGCAGTATTTT. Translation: CASSVEGRGTDTQYF. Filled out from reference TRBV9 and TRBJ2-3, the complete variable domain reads DSGVTQTPKHLITATGQRVTLRCSPRSGDLSVYWYQQSLDQGLQFLIQYYNGEERAKGNILERFSAQQFPDLHSELNLSSLELGDSALYFCASSVEGRGTDTQYFGPGTRLTVL.

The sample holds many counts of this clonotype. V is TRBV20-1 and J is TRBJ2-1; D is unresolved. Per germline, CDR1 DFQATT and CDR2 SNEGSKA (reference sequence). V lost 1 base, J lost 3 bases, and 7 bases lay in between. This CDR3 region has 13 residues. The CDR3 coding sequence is TGCAGTGCTAGAGCGGACGACTACAATGAGCAGTTCTTC. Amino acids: CSARADDYNEQFF.

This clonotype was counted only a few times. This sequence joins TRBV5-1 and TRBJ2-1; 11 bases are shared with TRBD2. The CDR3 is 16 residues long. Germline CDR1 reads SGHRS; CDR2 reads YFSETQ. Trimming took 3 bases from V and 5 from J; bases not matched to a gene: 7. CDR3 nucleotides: TGCGCCAGCAGCTCCGATAGCGGGGGGGGGAACAATGAGCAGTTCTTC. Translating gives CASSSDSGGGNNEQFF.